The subject of this entry is one T cell receptor (beta chain). The V and J ends lost 0 bases and 4 bases respectively, with 11 bases between them. CDR1 and CDR2 from the germline V gene are SGDLS and YYNGEE. This CDR3 spans 15 amino acids. The sample belongs to a study of blood T cell repertoires in COVID-19. Study-wide context: From T cells, B-cell-depleted T cells, or PBMCs came the material, which was cDNA or gDNA.

TCRdb keeps only in-frame clones here, not all; method: immunoSEQ multiplex PCR. Of around 150,000 clones listed, around nine tenths are singletons. This TCR was sampled from a woman between 65 and 79 years old with COVID-19, enrolled during active disease. The sample comprised peripheral blood. The chain links TRBV9 to TRBJ1-3; D gene ambiguous. This chain's CDR3 is CASSVAYGNGNTIYF. CDR3 sequence (DNA): TGTGCCAGCAGCGTAGCTTACGGGAACGGAAACACCATATATTTT.